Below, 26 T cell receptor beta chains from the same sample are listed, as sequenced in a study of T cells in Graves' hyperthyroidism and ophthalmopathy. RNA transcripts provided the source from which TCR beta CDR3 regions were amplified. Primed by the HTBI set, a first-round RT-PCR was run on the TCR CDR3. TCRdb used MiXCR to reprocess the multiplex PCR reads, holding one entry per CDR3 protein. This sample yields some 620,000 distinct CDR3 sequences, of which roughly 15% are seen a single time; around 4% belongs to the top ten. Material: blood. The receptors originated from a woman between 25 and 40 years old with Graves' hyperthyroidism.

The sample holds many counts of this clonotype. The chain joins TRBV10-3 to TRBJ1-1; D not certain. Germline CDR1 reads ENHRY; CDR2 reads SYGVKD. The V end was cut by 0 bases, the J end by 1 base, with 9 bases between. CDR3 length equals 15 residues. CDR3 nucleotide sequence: TGTGCCATCAGTGAGTCGGCGGGAAAGAACACTGAAGCTTTCTTT. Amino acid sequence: CAISESAGKNTEAFF.

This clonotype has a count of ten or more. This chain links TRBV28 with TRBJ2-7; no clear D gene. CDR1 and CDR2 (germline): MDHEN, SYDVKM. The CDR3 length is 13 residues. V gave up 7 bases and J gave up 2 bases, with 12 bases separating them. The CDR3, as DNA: TGTGCCAGCAAACCGGTCATGACCTACGAGCAGTACTTC. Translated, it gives CASKPVMTYEQYF.

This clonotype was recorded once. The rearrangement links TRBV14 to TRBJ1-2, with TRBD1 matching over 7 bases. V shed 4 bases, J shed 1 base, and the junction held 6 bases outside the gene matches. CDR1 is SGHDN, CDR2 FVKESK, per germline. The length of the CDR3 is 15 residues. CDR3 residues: CASSPQGNLNYGYTF. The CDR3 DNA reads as TGTGCCAGCAGCCCACAGGGGAACCTTAACTATGGCTACACCTTC. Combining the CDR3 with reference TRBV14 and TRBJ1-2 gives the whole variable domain EAGVTQFPSHSVIEKGQTVTLRCDPISGHDNLYWYRRVMGKEIKFLLHFVKESKQDESGMPNNRFLAERTGGTYSTLKVQPAELEDSGVYFCASSPQGNLNYGYTFGSGTRLTVV.

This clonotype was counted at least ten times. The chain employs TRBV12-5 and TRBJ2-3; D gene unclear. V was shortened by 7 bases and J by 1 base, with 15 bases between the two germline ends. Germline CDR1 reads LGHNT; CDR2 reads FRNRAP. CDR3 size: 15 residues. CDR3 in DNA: TGTGCTAGTGCCCTTCGCTTGATCGGCACAGATACGCAGTATTTT. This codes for CASALRLIGTDTQYF.

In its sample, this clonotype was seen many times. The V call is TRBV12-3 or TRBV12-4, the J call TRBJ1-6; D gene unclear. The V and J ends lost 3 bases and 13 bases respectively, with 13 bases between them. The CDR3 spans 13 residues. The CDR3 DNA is TGTGCCAGCAGTTTCGCGACCGTTCAGCCCCTCCACTTT. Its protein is CASSFATVQPLHF.

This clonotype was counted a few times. The chain's CDR3 is CASSLGAWEGYQETQYF. The CDR3 DNA reads TGTGCCAGCAGTTTAGGGGCCTGGGAGGGCTACCAAGAGACCCAGTACTTC. This chain joins TRBV12-3 or TRBV12-4 and TRBJ2-5; 7 bases are shared with TRBD2. The CDR3 is 17 residues long. The trim removed 1 base at V and 0 bases at J, leaving 8 bases unmatched.

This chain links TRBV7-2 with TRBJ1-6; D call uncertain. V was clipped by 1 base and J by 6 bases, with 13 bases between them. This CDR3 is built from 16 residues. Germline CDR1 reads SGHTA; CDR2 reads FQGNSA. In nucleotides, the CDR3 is TGTGCCAGCAGCTTAGAGGGCCGGAGAATTAATTCACCCCTCCACTTT. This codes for CASSLEGRRINSPLHF.

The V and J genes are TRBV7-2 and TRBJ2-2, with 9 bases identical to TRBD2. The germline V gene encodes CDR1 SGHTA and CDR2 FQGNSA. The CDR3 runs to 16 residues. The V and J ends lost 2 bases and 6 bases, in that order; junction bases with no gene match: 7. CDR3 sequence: CASSLTLGGRAGELFF. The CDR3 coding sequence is TGTGCCAGCAGCTTAACCTTAGGCGGGAGGGCCGGGGAGCTGTTTTTT.

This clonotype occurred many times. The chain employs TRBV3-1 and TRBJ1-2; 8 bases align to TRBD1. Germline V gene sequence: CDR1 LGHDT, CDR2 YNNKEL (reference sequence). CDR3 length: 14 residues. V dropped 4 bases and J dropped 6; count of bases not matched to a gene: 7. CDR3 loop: CASSPWTGRNGYTF. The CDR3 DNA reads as TGTGCCAGCAGCCCATGGACAGGGAGGAATGGCTACACCTTC.

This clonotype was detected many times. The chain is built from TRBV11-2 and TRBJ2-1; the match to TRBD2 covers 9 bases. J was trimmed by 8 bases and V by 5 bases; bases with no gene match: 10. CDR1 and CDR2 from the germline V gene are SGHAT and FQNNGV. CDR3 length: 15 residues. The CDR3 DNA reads TGTGCCAGCAGCCGGTTAGCGGGAGACCCCCATGAGCAGTTCTTC. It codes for CASSRLAGDPHEQFF. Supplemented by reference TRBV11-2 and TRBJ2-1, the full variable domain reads EAGVAQSPRYKIIEKRQSVAFWCNPISGHATLYWYQQILGQGPKLLIQFQNNGVVDDSQLPKDRFSAERLKGVDSTLKIQPAKLEDSAVYLCASSRLAGDPHEQFFGPGTRLTVL.

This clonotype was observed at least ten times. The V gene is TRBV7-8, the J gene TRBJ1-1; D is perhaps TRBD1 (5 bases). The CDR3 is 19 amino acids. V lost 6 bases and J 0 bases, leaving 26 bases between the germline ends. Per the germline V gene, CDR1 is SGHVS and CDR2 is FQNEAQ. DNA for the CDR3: TGTGCCAGCAGGGATGGCCTGGGGAGGGCAGGGCCCTTGAACACTGAAGCTTTCTTT. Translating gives CASRDGLGRAGPLNTEAFF. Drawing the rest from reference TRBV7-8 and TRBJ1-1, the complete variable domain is GAGVSQSPRYKVAKRGQDVALRCDPISGHVSLFWYQQALGQGPEFLTYFQNEAQLDKSGLPSDRFFAERPEGSVSTLKIQRTQQEDSAVYLCASRDGLGRAGPLNTEAFFGQGTRLTVV.

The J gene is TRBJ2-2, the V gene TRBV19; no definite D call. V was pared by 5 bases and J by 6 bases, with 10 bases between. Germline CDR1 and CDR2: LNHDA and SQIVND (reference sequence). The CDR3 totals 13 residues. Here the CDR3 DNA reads TGTGCCAGTAGTCCCGTCTGGCCCGGGGAGCTGTTTTTT. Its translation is CASSPVWPGELFF.

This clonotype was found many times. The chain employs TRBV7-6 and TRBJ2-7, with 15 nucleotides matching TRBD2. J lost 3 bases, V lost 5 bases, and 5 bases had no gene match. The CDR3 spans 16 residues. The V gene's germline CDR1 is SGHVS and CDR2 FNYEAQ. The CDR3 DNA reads TGTGCCAGCAGCACACCGGGACTAGCGGGGGGCTACGAGCAGTACTTC. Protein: CASSTPGLAGGYEQYF. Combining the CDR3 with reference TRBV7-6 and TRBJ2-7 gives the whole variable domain GAGVSQSPRYKVTKRGQDVALRCDPISGHVSLYWYRQALGQGPEFLTYFNYEAQQDKSGLPNDRFSAERPEGSISTLTIQRTEQRDSAMYRCASSTPGLAGGYEQYFGPGTRLTVT.

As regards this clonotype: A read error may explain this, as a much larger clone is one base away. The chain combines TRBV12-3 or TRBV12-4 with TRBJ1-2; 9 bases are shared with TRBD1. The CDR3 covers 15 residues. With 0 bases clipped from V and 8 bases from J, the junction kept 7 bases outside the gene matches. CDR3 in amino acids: CASSLAGQGLGGYTF. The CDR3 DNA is TGTGCCAGCAGTTTAGCGGGACAGGGCTTGGGAGGCTACACCTTC.

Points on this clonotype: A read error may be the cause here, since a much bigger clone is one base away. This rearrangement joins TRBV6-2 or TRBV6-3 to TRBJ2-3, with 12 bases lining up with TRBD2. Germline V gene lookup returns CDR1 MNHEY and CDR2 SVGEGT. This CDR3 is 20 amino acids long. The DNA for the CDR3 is TGTGCCAGCAGAGCACTCAACAGGGGGCGACTAGCGGGAGTAGTAGATGCGCAGTATTTT. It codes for CASRALNRGRLAGVVDAQYF.

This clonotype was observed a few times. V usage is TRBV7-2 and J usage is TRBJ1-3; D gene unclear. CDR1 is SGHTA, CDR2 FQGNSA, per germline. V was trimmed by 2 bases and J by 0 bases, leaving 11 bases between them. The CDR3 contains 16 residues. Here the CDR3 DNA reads TGTGCCAGCAGCTTAAATCCGAGTCCCTCTGGAAACACCATATATTTT. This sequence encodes CASSLNPSPSGNTIYF. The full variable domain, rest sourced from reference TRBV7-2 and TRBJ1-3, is GAGVSQSPSNKVTEKGKDVELRCDPISGHTALYWYRQSLGQGLEFLIYFQGNSAPDKSGLPSDRFSAERTGGSVSTLTIQRTQQEDSAVYLCASSLNPSPSGNTIYFGEGSWLTVV.

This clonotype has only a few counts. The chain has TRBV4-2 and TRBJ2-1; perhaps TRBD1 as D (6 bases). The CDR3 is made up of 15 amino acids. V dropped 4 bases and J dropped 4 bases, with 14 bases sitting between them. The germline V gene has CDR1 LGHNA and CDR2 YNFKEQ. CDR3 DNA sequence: TGTGCCAGCAGCCTACAGGGACCTCTTTACAATGAGCAGTTCTTC. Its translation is CASSLQGPLYNEQFF.

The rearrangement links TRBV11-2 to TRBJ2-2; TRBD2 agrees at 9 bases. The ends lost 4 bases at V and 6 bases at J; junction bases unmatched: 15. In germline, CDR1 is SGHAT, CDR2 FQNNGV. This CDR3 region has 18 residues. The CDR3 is CASSSYHSGSSRAGELFF. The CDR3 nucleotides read TGTGCCAGCAGCTCGTACCATAGCGGGAGTTCTCGGGCCGGGGAGCTGTTTTTT.

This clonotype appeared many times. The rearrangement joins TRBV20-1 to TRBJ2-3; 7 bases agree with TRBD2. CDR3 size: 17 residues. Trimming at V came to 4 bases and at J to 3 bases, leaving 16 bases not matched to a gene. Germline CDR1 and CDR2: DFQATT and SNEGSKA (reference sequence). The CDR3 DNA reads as TGCAGTGCTAAAGATCCTTACTTGACGGGAGGAACAGATACGCAGTATTTT. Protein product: CSAKDPYLTGGTDTQYF.

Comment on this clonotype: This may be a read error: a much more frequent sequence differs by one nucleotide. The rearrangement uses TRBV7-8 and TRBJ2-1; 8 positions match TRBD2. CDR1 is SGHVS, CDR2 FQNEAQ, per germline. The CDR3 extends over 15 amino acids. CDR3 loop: CAGSLSVSGSGEQFF. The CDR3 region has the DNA TGTGCCGGCAGCTTATCTGTCAGCGGGAGCGGAGAGCAGTTCTTC. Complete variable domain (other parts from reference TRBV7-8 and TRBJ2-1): GAGVSQSPRYKVAKRGQDVALRCDPISGHVSLFWYQQALGQGPEFLTYFQNEAQLDKSGLPSDRFFAERPEGSVSTLKIQRTQQEDSAVYLCAGSLSVSGSGEQFFGPGTRLTVL.

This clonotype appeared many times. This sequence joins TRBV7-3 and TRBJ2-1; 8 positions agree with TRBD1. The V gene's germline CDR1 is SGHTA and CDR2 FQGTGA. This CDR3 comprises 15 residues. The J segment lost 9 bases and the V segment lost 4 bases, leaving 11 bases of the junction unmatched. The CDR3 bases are TGTGCCAGCAGCTCAAGGGACAGGTTTGGGAGTGAGCAGTTCTTC. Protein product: CASSSRDRFGSEQFF. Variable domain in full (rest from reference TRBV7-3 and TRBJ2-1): GAGVSQTPSNKVTEKGKYVELRCDPISGHTALYWYRQSLGQGPEFLIYFQGTGAADDSGLPNDRFFAVRPEGSVSTLKIQRTERGDSAVYLCASSSRDRFGSEQFFGPGTRLTVL.

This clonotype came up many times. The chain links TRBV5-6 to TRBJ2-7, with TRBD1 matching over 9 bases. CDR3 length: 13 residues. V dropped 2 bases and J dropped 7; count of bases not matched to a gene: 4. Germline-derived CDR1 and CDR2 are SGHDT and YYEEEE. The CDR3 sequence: CASSFGTGQEQYF. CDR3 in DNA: TGTGCCAGCAGCTTCGGGACAGGGCAAGAGCAGTACTTC.

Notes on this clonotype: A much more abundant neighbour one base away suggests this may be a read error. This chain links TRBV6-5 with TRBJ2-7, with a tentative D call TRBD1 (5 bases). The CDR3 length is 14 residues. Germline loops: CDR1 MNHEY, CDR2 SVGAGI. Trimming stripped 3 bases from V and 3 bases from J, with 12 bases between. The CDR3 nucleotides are TGTGCCAGCAGTTATTTCAGGGTCGACTACGAGCAGTACTTC. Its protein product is CASSYFRVDYEQYF.

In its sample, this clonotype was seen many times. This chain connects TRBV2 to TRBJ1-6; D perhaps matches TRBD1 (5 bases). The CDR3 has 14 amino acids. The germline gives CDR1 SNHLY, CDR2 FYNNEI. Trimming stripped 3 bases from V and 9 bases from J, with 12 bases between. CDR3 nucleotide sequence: TGTGCCAGCAGTGAGGAAGGGGTACGTTCACCCCTCCACTTT. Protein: CASSEEGVRSPLHF.

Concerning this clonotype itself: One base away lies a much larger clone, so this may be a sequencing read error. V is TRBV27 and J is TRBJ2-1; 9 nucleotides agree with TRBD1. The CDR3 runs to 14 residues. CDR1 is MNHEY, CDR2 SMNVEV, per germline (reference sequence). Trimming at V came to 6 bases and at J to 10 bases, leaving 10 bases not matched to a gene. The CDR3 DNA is TGTGCCAGCAGCCGACAGGGGGTACCCTACGAGCAGTTCTTC. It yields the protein CASSRQGVPYEQFF.

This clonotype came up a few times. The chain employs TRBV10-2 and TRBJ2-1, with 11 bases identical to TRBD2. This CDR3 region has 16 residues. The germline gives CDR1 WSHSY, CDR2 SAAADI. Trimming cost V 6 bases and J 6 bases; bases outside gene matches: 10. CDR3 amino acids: CASSAEPGLAANEQFF. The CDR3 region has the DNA TGCGCCAGCAGCGCCGAACCGGGACTAGCGGCCAATGAGCAGTTCTTC.